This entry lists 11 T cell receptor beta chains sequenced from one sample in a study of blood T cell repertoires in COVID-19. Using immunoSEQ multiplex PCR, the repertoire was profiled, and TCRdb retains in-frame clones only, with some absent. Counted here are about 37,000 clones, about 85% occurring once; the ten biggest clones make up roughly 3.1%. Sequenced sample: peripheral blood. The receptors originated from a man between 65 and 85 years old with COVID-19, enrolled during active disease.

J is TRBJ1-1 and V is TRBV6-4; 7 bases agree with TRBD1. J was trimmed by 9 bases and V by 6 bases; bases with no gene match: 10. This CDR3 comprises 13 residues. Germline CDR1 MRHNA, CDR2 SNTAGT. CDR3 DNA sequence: TGTGCCAGCAGCTCGACAGGGTCGACTAAAGCTTTCTTT. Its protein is CASSSTGSTKAFF.

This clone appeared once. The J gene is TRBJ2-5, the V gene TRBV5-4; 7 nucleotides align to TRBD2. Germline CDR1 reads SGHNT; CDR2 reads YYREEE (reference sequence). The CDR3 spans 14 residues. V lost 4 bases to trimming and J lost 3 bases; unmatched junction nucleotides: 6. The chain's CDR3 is CASSTGTTKETQYF. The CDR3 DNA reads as TGTGCCAGCAGCACCGGGACTACCAAAGAGACCCAGTACTTC.

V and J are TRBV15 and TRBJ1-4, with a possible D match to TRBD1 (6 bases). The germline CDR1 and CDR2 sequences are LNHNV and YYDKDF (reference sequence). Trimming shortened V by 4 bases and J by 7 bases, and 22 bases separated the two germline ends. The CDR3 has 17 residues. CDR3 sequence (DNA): TGTGCCACCAGCAAATTGGGAGGGGGTGGGGTGTCTGAAAAACTGTTTTTT. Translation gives CATSKLGGGGVSEKLFF.

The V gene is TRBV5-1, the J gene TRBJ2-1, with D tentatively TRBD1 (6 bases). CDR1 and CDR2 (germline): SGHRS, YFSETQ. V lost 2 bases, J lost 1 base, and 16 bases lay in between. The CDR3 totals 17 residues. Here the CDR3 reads CASSFFSNRDSYNEQFF. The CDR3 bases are TGCGCCAGCAGCTTTTTTAGTAACAGGGATTCCTACAATGAGCAGTTCTTC.

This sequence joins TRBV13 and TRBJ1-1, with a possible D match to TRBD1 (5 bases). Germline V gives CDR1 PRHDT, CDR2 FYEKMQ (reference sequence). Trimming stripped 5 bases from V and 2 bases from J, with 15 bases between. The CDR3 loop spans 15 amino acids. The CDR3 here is CASSPYGGGNTEAFF. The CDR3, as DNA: TGTGCCAGCAGCCCGTACGGGGGGGGTAACACTGAAGCTTTCTTT.

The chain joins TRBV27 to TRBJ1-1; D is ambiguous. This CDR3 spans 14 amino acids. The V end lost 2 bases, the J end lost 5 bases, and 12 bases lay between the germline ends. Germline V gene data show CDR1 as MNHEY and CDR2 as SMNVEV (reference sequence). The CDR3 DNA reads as TGTGCCAGCAGTTTAGGAGTCTTTCGGACTGAAGCTTTCTTT. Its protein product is CASSLGVFRTEAFF.

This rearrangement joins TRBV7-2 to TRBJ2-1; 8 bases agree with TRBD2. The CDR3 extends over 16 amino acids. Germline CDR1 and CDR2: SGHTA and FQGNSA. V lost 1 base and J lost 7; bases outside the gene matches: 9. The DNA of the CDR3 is TGTGCCAGCAGCTTAGTGGCGGGAGGTGCGGGGAATGAGCAGTTCTTC. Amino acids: CASSLVAGGAGNEQFF.

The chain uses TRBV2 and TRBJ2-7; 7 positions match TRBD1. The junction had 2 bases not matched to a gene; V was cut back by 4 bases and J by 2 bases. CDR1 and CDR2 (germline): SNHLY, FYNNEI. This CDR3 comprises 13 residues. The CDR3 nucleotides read TGTGCCAGCAGTGGACAGGGACCCTACGAGCAGTACTTC. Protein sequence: CASSGQGPYEQYF. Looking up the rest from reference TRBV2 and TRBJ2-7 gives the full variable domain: EPEVTQTPSHQVTQMGQEVILRCVPISNHLYFYWYRQILGQKVEFLVSFYNNEISEKSEIFDDQFSVERPDGSNFTLKIRSTKLEDSAMYFCASSGQGPYEQYFGPGTRLTVT.

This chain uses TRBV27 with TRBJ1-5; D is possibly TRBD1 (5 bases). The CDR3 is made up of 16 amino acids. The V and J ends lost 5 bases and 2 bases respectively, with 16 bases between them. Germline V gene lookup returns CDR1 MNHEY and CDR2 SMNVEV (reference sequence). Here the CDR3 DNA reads TGTGCCAGCAGTCCTTTCGGGCGGGGGGGCAATCAGCCCCAGCATTTT. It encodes CASSPFGRGGNQPQHF.

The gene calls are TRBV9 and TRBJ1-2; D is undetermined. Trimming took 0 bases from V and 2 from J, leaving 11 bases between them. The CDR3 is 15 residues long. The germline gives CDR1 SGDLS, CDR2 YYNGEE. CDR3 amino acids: CASSVGQRLNYGYTF. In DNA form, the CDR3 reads TGTGCCAGCAGCGTAGGGCAGCGCTTGAACTATGGCTACACCTTC. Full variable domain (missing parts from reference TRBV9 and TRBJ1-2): DSGVTQTPKHLITATGQRVTLRCSPRSGDLSVYWYQQSLDQGLQFLIQYYNGEERAKGNILERFSAQQFPDLHSELNLSSLELGDSALYFCASSVGQRLNYGYTFGSGTRLTVV.

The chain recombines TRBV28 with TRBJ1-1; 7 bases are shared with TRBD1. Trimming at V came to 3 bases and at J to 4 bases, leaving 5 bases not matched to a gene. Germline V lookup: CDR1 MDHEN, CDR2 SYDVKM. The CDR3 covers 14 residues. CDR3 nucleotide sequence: TGTGCCAGCAGTTTGCCAGGGGGAGTCACTGAAGCTTTCTTT. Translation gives CASSLPGGVTEAFF. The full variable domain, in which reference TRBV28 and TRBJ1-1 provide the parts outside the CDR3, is DVKVTQSSRYLVKRTGEKVFLECVQDMDHENMFWYRQDPGLGLRLIYFSYDVKMKEKGDIPEGYSVSREKKERFSLILESASTNQTSMYLCASSLPGGVTEAFFGQGTRLTVV.